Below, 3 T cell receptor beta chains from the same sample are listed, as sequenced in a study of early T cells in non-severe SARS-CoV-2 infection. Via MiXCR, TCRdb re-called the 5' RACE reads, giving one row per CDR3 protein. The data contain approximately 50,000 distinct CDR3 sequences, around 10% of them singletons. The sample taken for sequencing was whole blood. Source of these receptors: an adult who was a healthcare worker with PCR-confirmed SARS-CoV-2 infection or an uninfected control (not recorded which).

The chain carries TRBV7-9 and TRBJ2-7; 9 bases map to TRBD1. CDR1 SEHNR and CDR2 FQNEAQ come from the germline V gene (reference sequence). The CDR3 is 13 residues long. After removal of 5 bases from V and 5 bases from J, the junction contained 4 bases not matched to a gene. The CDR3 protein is CASSRGQGNEQYF. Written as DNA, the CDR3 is TGTGCCAGCAGCCGGGGACAGGGCAACGAGCAGTACTTC.

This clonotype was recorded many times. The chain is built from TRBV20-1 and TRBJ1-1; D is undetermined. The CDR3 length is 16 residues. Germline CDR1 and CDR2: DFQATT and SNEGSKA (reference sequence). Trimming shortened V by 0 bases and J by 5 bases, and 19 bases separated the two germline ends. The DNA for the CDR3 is TGCAGTGCTAGAGATTTTGTTATGGGGTCGGGGACTGAAGCTTTCTTT. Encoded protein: CSARDFVMGSGTEAFF.

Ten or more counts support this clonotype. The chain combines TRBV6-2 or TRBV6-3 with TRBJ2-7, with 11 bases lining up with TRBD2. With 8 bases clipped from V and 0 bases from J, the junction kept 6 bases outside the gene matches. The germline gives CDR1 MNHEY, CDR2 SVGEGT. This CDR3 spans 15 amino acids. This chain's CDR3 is CASRKGTSGSYEQYF. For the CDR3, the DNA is TGTGCCAGCCGAAAGGGGACTAGCGGCTCCTACGAGCAGTACTTC.